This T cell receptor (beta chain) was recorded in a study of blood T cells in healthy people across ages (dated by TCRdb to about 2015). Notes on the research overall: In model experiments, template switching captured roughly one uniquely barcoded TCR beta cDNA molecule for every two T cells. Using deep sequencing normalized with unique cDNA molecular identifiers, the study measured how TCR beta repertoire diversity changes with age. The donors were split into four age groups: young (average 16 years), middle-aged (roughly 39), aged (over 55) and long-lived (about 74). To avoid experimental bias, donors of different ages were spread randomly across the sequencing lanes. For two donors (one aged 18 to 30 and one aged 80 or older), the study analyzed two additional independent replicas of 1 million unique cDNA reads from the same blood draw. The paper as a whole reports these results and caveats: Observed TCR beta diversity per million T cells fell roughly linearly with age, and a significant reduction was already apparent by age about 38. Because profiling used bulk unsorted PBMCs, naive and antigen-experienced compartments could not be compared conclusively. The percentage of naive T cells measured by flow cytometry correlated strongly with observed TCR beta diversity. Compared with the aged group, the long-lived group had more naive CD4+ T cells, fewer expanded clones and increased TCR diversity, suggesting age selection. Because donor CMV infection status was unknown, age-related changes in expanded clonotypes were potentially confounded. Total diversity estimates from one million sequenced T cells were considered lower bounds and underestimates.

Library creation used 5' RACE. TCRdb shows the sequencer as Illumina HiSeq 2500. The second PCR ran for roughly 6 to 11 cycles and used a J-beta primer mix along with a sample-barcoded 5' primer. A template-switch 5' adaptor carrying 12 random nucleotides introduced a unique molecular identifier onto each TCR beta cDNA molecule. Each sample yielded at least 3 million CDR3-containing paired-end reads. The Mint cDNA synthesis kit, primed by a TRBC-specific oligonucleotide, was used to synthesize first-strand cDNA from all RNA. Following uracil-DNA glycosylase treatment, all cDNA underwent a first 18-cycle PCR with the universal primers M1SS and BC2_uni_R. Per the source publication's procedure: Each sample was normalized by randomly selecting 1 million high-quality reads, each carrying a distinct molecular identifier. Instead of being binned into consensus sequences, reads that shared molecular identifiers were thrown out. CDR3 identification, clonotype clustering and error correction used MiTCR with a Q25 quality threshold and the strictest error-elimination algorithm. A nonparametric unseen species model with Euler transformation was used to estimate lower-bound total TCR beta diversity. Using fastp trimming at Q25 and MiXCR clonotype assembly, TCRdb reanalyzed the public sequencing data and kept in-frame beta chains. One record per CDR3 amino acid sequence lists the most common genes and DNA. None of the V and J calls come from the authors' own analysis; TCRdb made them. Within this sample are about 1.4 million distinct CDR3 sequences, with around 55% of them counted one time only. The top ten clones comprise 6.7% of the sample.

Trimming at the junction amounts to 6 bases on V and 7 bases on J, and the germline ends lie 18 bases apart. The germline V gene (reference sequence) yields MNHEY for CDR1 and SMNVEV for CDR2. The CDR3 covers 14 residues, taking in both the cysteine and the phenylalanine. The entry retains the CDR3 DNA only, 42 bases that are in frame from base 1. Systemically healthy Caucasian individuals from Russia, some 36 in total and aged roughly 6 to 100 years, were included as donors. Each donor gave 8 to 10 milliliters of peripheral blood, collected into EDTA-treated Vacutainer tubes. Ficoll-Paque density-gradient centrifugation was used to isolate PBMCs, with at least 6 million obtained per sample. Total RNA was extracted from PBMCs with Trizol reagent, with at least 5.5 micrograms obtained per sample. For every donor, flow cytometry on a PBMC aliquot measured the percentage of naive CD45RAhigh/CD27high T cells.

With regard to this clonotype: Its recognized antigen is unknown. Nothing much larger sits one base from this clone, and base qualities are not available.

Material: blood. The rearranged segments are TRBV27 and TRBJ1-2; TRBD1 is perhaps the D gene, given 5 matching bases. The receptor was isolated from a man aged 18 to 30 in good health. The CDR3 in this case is CASSGGGGLSGYTF. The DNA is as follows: TGTGCCAGCAGCGGAGGCGGGGGATTAAGTGGCTACACCTTC.